The T cell receptor beta chain described here comes from a study of control samples from healthy donors and cancer patients. TCRdb's table, derived via immunoSEQ multiplex PCR, lists solely in-frame clones and lacks some. The repertoire holds about 20,000 clones, with 86% as singletons. V lost 0 bases to trimming and J lost 0 bases; unmatched junction nucleotides: 7. In germline, CDR1 is MGHRA, CDR2 YSYEKL. This CDR3 comprises 17 residues. Sequencing was carried out using PBMCs. The clonotype comes from a woman in her seventies with colorectal cancer. The chain links TRBV4-1 to TRBJ2-7, with 8 positions matching TRBD2. The CDR3 nucleotides are TGCGCCAGCAGCCAAGAACCGGGACTAGGCCTCTCCTACGAGCAGTACTTC. Translated, it gives CASSQEPGLGLSYEQYF.